The 29 T cell receptor beta chains reported below all come from one sample, sequenced in a study of blood T cell repertoires in COVID-19. Measured with immunoSEQ multiplex PCR; TCRdb has only the in-frame clones, and not every one. Of 250,000 to 400,000 clones in the sample, 88% were seen once. Sequenced material: peripheral blood. Receptors were obtained from a woman in her twenties or thirties with COVID-19, enrolled during active disease.

The chain links TRBV30 to TRBJ2-7; 11 positions match TRBD2. Germline V gene sequence: CDR1 GTSNPN, CDR2 SVGIG (reference sequence). The CDR3 covers 19 residues. V gave up 5 bases and J gave up 1 base; unmatched junction bases: 19. The CDR3 region is CAWGIRLGLAVTESYEQYF. The DNA of the CDR3 is TGTGCCTGGGGAATTCGACTGGGACTAGCGGTTACTGAATCCTACGAGCAGTACTTC.

The chain carries TRBV5-6 and TRBJ1-6; D unclear. The CDR3 is 14 residues long. V was clipped by 2 bases and J by 7 bases, with 10 bases between them. Germline CDR1 SGHDT, CDR2 YYEEEE. CDR3 in DNA: TGTGCCAGCAGCTTTGGAGGATTAAATTCACCCCTCCACTTT. Its protein is CASSFGGLNSPLHF.

The CDR3 reads CASSQEANAGGLENIQYF. In DNA, the CDR3 is TGCGCCAGCAGCCAAGAAGCTAACGCGGGGGGGCTTGAAAACATTCAGTACTTC. The chain employs TRBV4-1 and TRBJ2-4; TRBD2 agrees at 9 bases. J lost 5 bases, V lost 0 bases, and 11 bases had no gene match. This CDR3 region has 18 residues. The germline V gene encodes CDR1 MGHRA and CDR2 YSYEKL.

Only a few counts were recorded for this clone. CDR3 in DNA: TGTGCCAGCAGCACAACGGGGGGAGAAAATAACTATGGCTACACCTTC. Translation gives CASSTTGGENNYGYTF. V gene TRBV7-9 combines with J gene TRBJ1-2; D might be TRBD1 (5 bases). The V gene lost 5 bases and the J gene lost 1 base, with 17 bases spanning the gap. Germline V gives CDR1 SEHNR, CDR2 FQNEAQ (reference sequence). This CDR3 region has 16 residues.

This clone was counted a single time. The chain couples TRBV13 to TRBJ1-1; unclear D gene. Trimming took 5 bases from V and 5 from J, leaving 12 bases between them. Germline V gene sequence: CDR1 PRHDT, CDR2 FYEKMQ (reference sequence). The CDR3 length is 13 residues. The CDR3 DNA follows: TGTGCCAGCAGCCTCGATTTCAGTACTGAAGCTTTCTTT. Residues: CASSLDFSTEAFF. Variable domain in full (rest from reference TRBV13 and TRBJ1-1): AAGVIQSPRHLIKEKRETATLKCYPIPRHDTVYWYQQGPGQDPQFLISFYEKMQSDKGSIPDRFSAQQFSDYHSELNMSSLELGDSALYFCASSLDFSTEAFFGQGTRLTVV.

V gene TRBV6-5 combines with J gene TRBJ1-2; weak D call: TRBD1 (6 bases). This CDR3 is 13 amino acids long. The V gene's germline CDR1 is MNHEY and CDR2 SVGAGI. V lost 11 bases to trimming and J lost 7 bases, with 20 bases between them. This CDR3 reads CAAFKYRDPGYTF. As DNA, the CDR3 is TGTGCCGCCTTCAAGTACAGGGATCCTGGCTACACCTTC.

The chain employs TRBV10-3 and TRBJ2-1; 7 bases are a match to TRBD1. V shed 5 bases, J shed 9 bases, and the junction held 7 bases outside the gene matches. Looked up from germline, CDR1 is ENHRY and CDR2 is SYGVKD. This CDR3 comprises 13 residues. The CDR3 reads CAISPQGSGEQFF. The CDR3 region has the DNA TGTGCCATCAGTCCACAGGGGTCCGGTGAGCAGTTCTTC.

The gene calls are TRBV7-2 and TRBJ1-1; tentative D call: TRBD1 (5 bases). The V end lost 2 bases, the J end lost 0 bases, and 10 bases lay between the germline ends. Germline-derived CDR1 and CDR2 are SGHTA and FQGNSA. The CDR3 runs 15 residues. The CDR3 loop reads CASSLLAGMNTEAFF. CDR3 DNA sequence: TGTGCCAGCAGCTTATTGGCAGGGATGAACACTGAAGCTTTCTTT.

The chain joins TRBV13 to TRBJ1-6; D remains unclear. Germline V lookup: CDR1 PRHDT, CDR2 FYEKMQ (reference sequence). V gave up 0 bases and J gave up 5 bases, with 5 bases separating them. The CDR3 extends over 14 amino acids. The CDR3 sequence: CASSLGKNNSPLHF. DNA of the CDR3: TGTGCCAGCAGCTTAGGTAAAAATAATTCACCCCTCCACTTT.

This clone was recorded only once. The V and J genes are TRBV6-5 and TRBJ2-7; 7 nucleotides match TRBD1. CDR3 length: 14 amino acids. Germline V gene sequence: CDR1 MNHEY, CDR2 SVGAGI. V trimming: 4 bases; J trimming: 7 bases; junction bases outside the gene matches: 10. As DNA, the CDR3 is TGTGCCAGCAGTTTGGGCAGGGGGATGGGAGAGCAGTACGTC. This gives the protein CASSLGRGMGEQYV.

The chain links TRBV19 to TRBJ2-3; 10 bases are a match to TRBD1. The ends lost 9 bases at V and 2 bases at J; junction bases unmatched: 11. In germline, CDR1 is LNHDA, CDR2 SQIVND (reference sequence). The CDR3 is 16 residues long. The CDR3 DNA is TGTGCCAGCCGGGACAGGGGCCTTTGGTCCACAGATACGCAGTATTTT. Its protein is CASRDRGLWSTDTQYF.

The chain uses TRBV19 and TRBJ1-5; D may be TRBD1 (6 bases). From germline, CDR1 is LNHDA and CDR2 SQIVND (reference sequence). Trimming removed 4 bases at V and 7 bases at J, with 17 bases between. This CDR3 is built from 15 residues. The CDR3 reads CASSTTGTLYQPQHF. CDR3 nucleotides: TGTGCCAGTAGTACCACCGGGACACTGTACCAGCCCCAGCATTTT.

The rearrangement joins TRBV3-1 (or the pseudogene TRBV3-2) to TRBJ1-4; D is unclear. The V end was cut by 0 bases, the J end by 5 bases, with 10 bases between. There are 15 residues in the CDR3. CDR1 and CDR2 from the germline V gene are LGHDT and YNNKEL (reference sequence). CDR3 region: CASSQDPVPNEKLFF. DNA for the CDR3: TGTGCCAGCAGCCAAGACCCGGTTCCAAATGAAAAACTGTTTTTT.

The chain recombines TRBV7-8 with TRBJ2-2; 12 positions agree with TRBD2. V shed 5 bases, J shed 4 bases, and the junction held 2 bases outside the gene matches. This CDR3 has 15 residues. Germline CDR1 and CDR2: SGHVS and FQNEAQ. The CDR3 DNA reads TGTGCCAGCAGCCCGACTAGCGGGGGCACCGGGGAGCTGTTTTTT. This sequence encodes CASSPTSGGTGELFF.

V gene TRBV3-1 (or the pseudogene TRBV3-2) combines with J gene TRBJ1-2; maybe TRBD1 (6 bases). Trimming pared 3 bases from V and 3 bases from J, leaving 14 bases between. The V gene's germline CDR1 is LGHDT and CDR2 YNNKEL (reference sequence). The CDR3 extends over 15 amino acids. The CDR3 DNA sequence: TGTGCCAGCAGCCACCGTACAGGGTCGGACTATGGCTACACCTTC. Its protein is CASSHRTGSDYGYTF.

Here the CDR3 DNA reads TGTGCCAGCAATTTTCAGGGCGGGGGCACCATATATTTT. It codes for CASNFQGGGTIYF. V gene TRBV28 combines with J gene TRBJ1-3, with a possible D match to TRBD1 (5 bases). CDR1 is MDHEN and CDR2 is SYDVKM in the germline V gene. The CDR3 is 13 residues long. The V and J ends lost 7 bases and 9 bases respectively, with 16 bases between them. The entire variable domain, with the rest obtained from reference TRBV28 and TRBJ1-3, is as follows: DVKVTQSSRYLVKRTGEKVFLECVQDMDHENMFWYRQDPGLGLRLIYFSYDVKMKEKGDIPEGYSVSREKKERFSLILESASTNQTSMYLCASNFQGGGTIYFGEGSWLTVV.

The chain links TRBV2 to TRBJ2-7, with 7 bases matching TRBD1. CDR1 SNHLY and CDR2 FYNNEI come from the germline V gene. CDR3 length: 13 residues. After removal of 8 bases from V and 3 bases from J, the junction contained 7 bases not matched to a gene. In DNA, the CDR3 is TGTGCCAGCTTATCGGGACAGAACTACGAGCAGTACGTC. Protein sequence: CASLSGQNYEQYV.

The chain links TRBV6-5 to TRBJ1-2; D is possibly TRBD1 (6 bases). CDR3 length: 15 residues. Trimming shortened V by 2 bases and J by 4 bases, and 14 bases separated the two germline ends. Germline V gene lookup returns CDR1 MNHEY and CDR2 SVGAGI. CDR3 region: CASSYGTRPTYGYTF. The CDR3 region has the DNA TGTGCCAGCAGTTACGGGACAAGGCCTACCTATGGCTACACCTTC.

V is TRBV2 and J is TRBJ2-1, with D tentatively TRBD2 (5 bases). CDR1 is SNHLY and CDR2 is FYNNEI in the germline V gene. The CDR3 is 13 residues long. The V end lost 7 bases, the J end lost 6 bases, and 13 bases lay between the germline ends. CDR3 sequence: CASTRTERNEQFF. The DNA for the CDR3 is TGTGCCAGCACACGGACTGAGCGCAATGAGCAGTTCTTC.

The chain has TRBV11-3 and TRBJ2-5; possible D gene TRBD1, 6 bases. V lost 5 bases, J lost 4 bases, and 17 bases lay in between. CDR3 size: 15 residues. Germline CDR1 is SGHNT and CDR2 is YENEEA. Here the CDR3 reads CASSATATGIETQYF. CDR3 bases: TGTGCCAGCAGCGCGACCGCCACAGGGATAGAGACCCAGTACTTC.

The J gene is TRBJ2-1, the V gene TRBV12-2; TRBD1 was called by the table and not checked on the DNA. TRBV12-2 is termed a pseudogene. This CDR3 comprises 16 residues. Written as DNA, the CDR3 is TGTGCAAGTCGCTTAGACAGGTCCGACTCCTACAATGAGCAGTTCTTC. It yields the protein CASRLDRSDSYNEQFF.

The chain carries TRBV9 and TRBJ1-3; D is perhaps TRBD1 (6 bases). Trimming removed 2 bases at V and 8 bases at J, with 11 bases between. This CDR3 has 13 residues. Germline CDR1 and CDR2: SGDLS and YYNGEE. The CDR3 DNA follows: TGTGCCAGCAGCGTCAGTGCAGGGGACACCATATATTTT. This encodes CASSVSAGDTIYF.

This chain links TRBV5-1 with TRBJ2-1, with 9 positions matching TRBD1. The germline V gene has CDR1 SGHRS and CDR2 YFSETQ. J lost 15 bases, V lost 2 bases, and 6 bases had no gene match. This CDR3 comprises 12 residues. The DNA of the CDR3 is TGCGCCAGCAGCTTAACCGGACAGGGGTGGTTCTTC. Translating it yields CASSLTGQGWFF.

The gene calls are TRBV4-1 and TRBJ2-1; possibly TRBD2 for D (6 bases). Trimming stripped 1 base from V and 7 bases from J, with 26 bases between. The CDR3 has 19 amino acids. Germline assignment: CDR1 MGHRA and CDR2 YSYEKL. In DNA, the CDR3 is TGCGCCAGCAGCCAAGCCAATCACCGGGGACGGGGGTATGGGAATGAGCAGTTCTTC. The encoded protein is CASSQANHRGRGYGNEQFF.

V gene TRBV5-6 combines with J gene TRBJ2-1, with D unresolved. V was clipped by 1 base and J by 15 bases, with 11 bases between them. Germline CDR1 reads SGHDT; CDR2 reads YYEEEE. CDR3 size: 11 residues. CDR3 loop: CASSLKSIRFF. CDR3 in DNA: TGTGCCAGCAGCTTGAAGTCTATCCGGTTCTTC.

The chain recombines TRBV4-2 with TRBJ1-1; D gene unclear. CDR1 is LGHNA, CDR2 YNFKEQ, per germline. Trimming shortened V by 0 bases and J by 5 bases, and 10 bases separated the two germline ends. This CDR3 is 14 amino acids long. CDR3 in DNA: TGTGCCAGCAGCCAAGAGCAAGGGAGGACTGAAGCTTTCTTT. This codes for CASSQEQGRTEAFF.

The chain recombines TRBV6-5 with TRBJ2-1; no clear D. CDR1 and CDR2 from the germline V gene are MNHEY and SVGAGI. V dropped 6 bases and J dropped 6 bases, with 12 bases sitting between them. There are 13 residues in the CDR3. Written as DNA, the CDR3 is TGTGCCAGCAGCGATGCGGATTTCAATGAGCAGTTCTTC. Its translation: CASSDADFNEQFF.

The chain carries TRBV2 and TRBJ2-6; possibly TRBD1 for D (5 bases). CDR1 SNHLY and CDR2 FYNNEI come from the germline V gene. The CDR3 is made up of 16 amino acids. Trimming pared 4 bases from V and 0 bases from J, leaving 10 bases between. The CDR3 region has the DNA TGTGCCAGCAGTGTGGCAGGGCGCTCTGGGGCCAACGTCCTGACTTTC. Translation gives CASSVAGRSGANVLTF.

This sequence joins TRBV6-1 and TRBJ1-4, with no clear D. CDR1 is MNHNS and CDR2 is SASEGT in the germline V gene. Between the trimmed V and J ends, which lost 4 bases and 0 bases, there was a span of 15 bases. This CDR3 comprises 17 residues. The CDR3 reads CASSAPGGLATNEKLFF. CDR3 coding DNA: TGTGCCAGCAGTGCCCCGGGAGGTCTGGCAACTAATGAAAAACTGTTTTTT.